The rows below give T cell receptor beta chains drawn from one sample of a study of neoadjuvant anti-PD-1 for oral cavity cancer. This table comes from immunoSEQ multiplex PCR, and its TCRdb copy is limited to in-frame clones, with some not included. The sample holds about 20,000 clones, roughly 72% seen once. The sample consisted of PBMCs, taken before nivolumab (anti-PD-1) treatment. These receptor sequences come from a person aged 35 to 85 with oral cavity squamous cell carcinoma. CDR3s include the opening cysteine and the closing phenylalanine or tryptophan. Each record gives: J gene, V gene, clone size, D gene, CDR3 protein, CDR3 DNA. A D gene is named only where the DNA matches it firmly. Rows give clone size only sometimes, using once, few, many, or a class for an expanded clone.

TRBJ1-1 TRBV15 NA NA CATSLGGSTEAFF TGTGCCACCAGCTTAGGTGGAAGCACTGAAGCTTTCTTT
TRBJ2-1 TRBV27 NA TRBD2 CASSFLRSTSGTYNEQFF TGTGCCAGCAGTTTCCTACGATCGACTAGCGGGACCTACAATGAGCAGTTCTTC
TRBJ2-1 TRBV6-1 medium-sized TRBD2 CASSETGGSYNEQFF TGTGCCAGCAGTGAAACGGGGGGCTCCTACAATGAGCAGTTCTTC
TRBJ2-7 TRBV9 NA TRBD1 CASSPGDRGYEQYF TGTGCCAGCAGCCCGGGGGACAGGGGCTACGAGCAGTACTTC
TRBJ2-5 TRBV5-1 NA NA CASSLEPGNQETQYF TGCGCCAGCAGCTTGGAACCAGGGAACCAAGAGACCCAGTACTTC
TRBJ2-5 TRBV20-1 NA NA CSASDRETQYF TGCAGTGCTAGTGACAGGGAGACCCAGTACTTC
TRBJ1-1 TRBV6-1 NA TRBD1 CASSSDRGATFF TGTGCCAGCAGTTCGGACAGGGGTGCAACTTTCTTT
TRBJ2-7 TRBV7-9 NA TRBD1 CASSLDRGHEQYF TGTGCCAGCAGCTTAGACAGGGGCCACGAGCAGTACTTC
TRBJ1-3 TRBV19 NA NA CATMDNPGNTIYF TGTGCCACCATGGACAACCCTGGAAACACCATATATTTT
TRBJ1-5 TRBV19 NA NA CATREGVSNQPQHF TGTGCCACCAGGGAGGGGGTTAGCAATCAGCCCCAGCATTTT
TRBJ2-1 TRBV27 NA TRBD2 CASSGRGSLPGTSGSVNEQFF TGTGCCAGCAGTGGGAGGGGTTCATTACCCGGGACTAGCGGCTCGGTCAATGAGCAGTTCTTC
TRBJ1-4 TRBV5-1 NA TRBD1 CASSPQGGINEKLFF TGCGCCAGCAGCCCCCAGGGGGGGATTAATGAAAAACTGTTTTTT
TRBJ2-1 TRBV21-1 NA NA CASSKVSYNEQFF TGTGCCAGCAGCAAAGTCTCCTACAATGAGCAGTTCTTC
TRBJ2-3 TRBV30 NA TRBD1 CAWSRQGSTDTQYF TGTGCCTGGAGTCGACAGGGAAGTACAGATACGCAGTATTTT
TRBJ2-7 TRBV5-4 NA TRBD2 CASSPGGFWTSGYEQYF TGTGCCAGCAGCCCAGGGGGTTTTTGGACTAGCGGCTACGAGCAGTACTTC
TRBJ2-1 TRBV6-5 NA NA CASRGTTNEQFF TGTGCCAGCAGGGGGACGACCAATGAGCAGTTCTTC
TRBJ1-2 TRBV6-1 NA NA CASSENPGNYGYTF TGTGCCAGCAGTGAAAATCCGGGAAACTATGGCTACACCTTC
TRBJ1-1 TRBV7-8 NA NA CASNDRLGLVNTEAFF TGTGCCAGCAACGACAGGCTCGGGCTGGTGAACACTGAAGCTTTCTTT
TRBJ1-1 TRBV6-6 NA TRBD1 CASTDRGLSGTEAFF TGTGCCAGCACCGACAGGGGGCTGTCGGGCACTGAAGCTTTCTTT
TRBJ2-1 TRBV7-9 NA NA CASSGYRDNNEQFF TGTGCCAGCTCGGGCTATCGCGATAACAATGAGCAGTTCTTC
TRBJ2-2 TRBV27 NA NA CASSLSSRAAVQSGELFF TGTGCCAGCAGTTTATCCTCACGAGCGGCAGTTCAAAGCGGGGAGCTGTTTTTT
TRBJ2-1 TRBV6-5 NA TRBD2 CASSSGLAGGSNEQFF TGTGCCAGCAGTTCCGGACTAGCGGGAGGATCCAATGAGCAGTTCTTC
TRBJ1-2 TRBV28 NA NA CASTFRARGRSNYGYTF TGTGCCAGCACTTTTAGGGCCCGAGGGCGTTCTAACTATGGCTACACCTTC
TRBJ1-2 TRBV6-5 few NA CASSFDGQWGLGYTF TGTGCCAGCAGTTTCGACGGACAGTGGGGATTGGGCTACACCTTC
TRBJ2-2 TRBV10-3 few TRBD1 CATTPGQGTTGELFF TGTGCCACCACACCGGGACAGGGAACCACCGGGGAGCTGTTTTTT
TRBJ2-7 TRBV5-4 NA NA CASSRQGVSYEQYF TGTGCCAGCAGCCGTCAAGGCGTCTCCTACGAGCAGTACTTC
TRBJ2-5 TRBV6-5 NA NA CASSLGQFQETQYF TGTGCCAGCAGTCTCGGACAGTTCCAAGAGACCCAGTACTTC
TRBJ2-7 TRBV28 NA TRBD1 CASSTPGTGVYEQYF TGTGCCAGCAGTACCCCCGGGACAGGGGTTTACGAGCAGTACTTC
TRBJ2-2 TRBV14 NA NA CASSQDGGLTGELFF TGTGCCAGCAGCCAAGATGGTGGCCTCACCGGGGAGCTGTTTTTT
TRBJ2-5 TRBV10-2 NA NA CASSEQGGGAQYF TGCGCCAGCAGTGAACAGGGTGGGGGGGCCCAGTACTTC
TRBJ1-2 TRBV30 NA NA CAIPAGGRNYGYTF TGTGCCATCCCCGCCGGAGGGAGAAACTATGGCTACACCTTC
TRBJ2-5 TRBV11-2 NA NA CASSLGGPGPAVAQYF TGTGCCAGCAGCTTAGGGGGTCCTGGGCCGGCCGTGGCCCAGTACTTC
TRBJ2-3 TRBV10-3 NA NA CAISEWEKLTDTQYF TGTGCCATCAGTGAGTGGGAGAAACTGACAGATACGCAGTATTTT
TRBJ2-1 TRBV25-1 NA NA CASMRGRNEQFF TGTGCCAGCATGAGGGGTAGGAATGAGCAGTTCTTC
TRBJ2-7 TRBV11-2 NA NA CASSRWRFEQYF TGTGCCAGCAGCCGATGGAGGTTCGAGCAGTACTTC
TRBJ1-3 TRBV11-2 NA NA CASSLGAGAGNTIYF TGTGCCAGCAGCTTAGGAGCGGGGGCTGGAAACACCATATATTTT
TRBJ2-7 TRBV15 few NA CATSSGVGGLRGEQYF TGTGCCACCAGCAGTGGGGTCGGCGGGCTACGGGGCGAGCAGTACTTC
TRBJ1-5 TRBV2 few NA CASSAGSSNQPQHF TGTGCCAGCAGTGCAGGGAGCAGCAATCAGCCCCAGCATTTT
TRBJ2-5 TRBV5-1 NA TRBD1 CASSPGQAQETQYF TGCGCCAGCAGCCCGGGACAGGCCCAAGAGACCCAGTACTTC
TRBJ2-1 TRBV9 once TRBD2 CASSVASGSNEQFF TGTGCCAGCAGCGTGGCTAGCGGGAGTAATGAGCAGTTCTTC
TRBJ2-7 TRBV19 NA NA CASSTGTRVRYEQYF TGTGCCAGTAGTACCGGGACAAGGGTACGATACGAGCAGTACTTC
TRBJ1-2 TRBV6-1 few NA CASSGDFYGYTF TGTGCCAGCAGTGGGGACTTTTATGGCTACACCTTC
TRBJ2-7 TRBV12-2 NA NA CASRSDREGSYEQYF TGTGCAAGTCGCTCTGACAGGGAGGGATCCTACGAGCAGTACTTC
TRBJ2-1 TRBV2 NA NA CASSPSQVLTHNEQFF TGTGCCAGCAGTCCATCTCAGGTCCTGACACACAATGAGCAGTTCTTC
TRBJ2-4 TRBV13 NA NA CASSLGLGEMQDIQYF TGTGCCAGCAGCTTAGGCCTGGGCGAAATGCAAGACATTCAGTACTTC
TRBJ2-3 TRBV10-2 NA TRBD2 CASSVWTSGRVTNTQYF TGCGCCAGCAGTGTTTGGACTAGCGGGAGGGTGACAAATACGCAGTATTTT
TRBJ1-1 TRBV6-6 NA NA CASRGRDILNTEAFF TGTGCCAGCAGAGGCCGGGACATCCTGAACACTGAAGCTTTCTTT
TRBJ1-5 TRBV28 few NA CASRSVLSNQPQHF TGTGCCAGCAGGTCAGTGCTAAGCAATCAGCCCCAGCATTTT
TRBJ2-3 TRBV7-2 NA NA CASSRAYTQYF TGTGCCAGCAGCCGAGCTTATACGCAGTATTTT
TRBJ1-4 TRBV29-1 NA NA CSVSSGAGKVF TGCAGCGTTTCTTCCGGGGCAGGGAAGGTTTTT
TRBJ2-1 TRBV6-1 NA TRBD2 CASSGTSSSPNEQFF TGTGCCAGCAGTGGGACTAGCAGTTCGCCCAATGAGCAGTTCTTC
TRBJ2-7 TRBV29-1 NA TRBD2 CSVAGLAASPLWEQYF TGCAGCGTTGCCGGGCTAGCGGCCTCTCCCCTCTGGGAGCAGTACTTC